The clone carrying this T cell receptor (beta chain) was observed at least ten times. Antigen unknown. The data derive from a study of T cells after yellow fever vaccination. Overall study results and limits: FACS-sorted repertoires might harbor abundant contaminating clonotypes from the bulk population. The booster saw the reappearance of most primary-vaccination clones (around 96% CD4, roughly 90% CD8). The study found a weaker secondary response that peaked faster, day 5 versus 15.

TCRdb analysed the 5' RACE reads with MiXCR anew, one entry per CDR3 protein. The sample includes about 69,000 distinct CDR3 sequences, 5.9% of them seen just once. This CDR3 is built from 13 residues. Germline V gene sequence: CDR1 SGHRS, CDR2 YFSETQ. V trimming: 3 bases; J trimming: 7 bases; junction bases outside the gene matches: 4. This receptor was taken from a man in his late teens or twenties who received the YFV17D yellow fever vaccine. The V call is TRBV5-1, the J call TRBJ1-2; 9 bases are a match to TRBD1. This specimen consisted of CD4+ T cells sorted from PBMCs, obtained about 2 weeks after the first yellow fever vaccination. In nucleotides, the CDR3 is TGCGCCAGCAGCTGGGGACAGGGTGGTGGCTACACCTTC. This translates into CASSWGQGGGYTF.